The 10 T cell receptor beta chains reported below all come from one sample, sequenced in a study of CDR3 diversity in severe acne. TCRdb redid the calling of the PCR reads with MiXCR, one entry per CDR3 protein. The sample lists over 70,000 distinct CDR3 sequences; 50% to 65% were seen once. The sample consisted of blood. Receptors were obtained from a male donor in good health, without acne.

This chain links TRBV30 with TRBJ1-6; a weak D match, TRBD1 (6 bases). Germline V gives CDR1 GTSNPN, CDR2 SVGIG (reference sequence). CDR3 length: 11 residues. With 6 bases removed from V and 14 bases from J, the gap between germline ends came to 14 bases. The CDR3 coding sequence is TGTGCCTGTGACAGGTATCCGACCCTCCACTTT. It specifies CACDRYPTLHF.

This clonotype was counted many times. A read error may produce the germline difference seen at one junction end. The chain recombines TRBV24-1 with TRBJ1-2; no clear D. Per the germline V gene, CDR1 is KGHDR and CDR2 is SFDVKD. The CDR3 spans 12 residues. Here the CDR3 DNA reads TGTGCCACCAGTGAAGAGCCCTATGACTACACCTTC. Its protein is CATSEEPYDYTF.

The chain couples TRBV29-1 to TRBJ2-7, with 8 bases aligning to TRBD1. V lost 7 bases, J lost 2 bases, and 7 bases stayed unmatched. This CDR3 has 13 amino acids. The V gene's germline CDR1 is SQVTM and CDR2 ANQGSEA. The CDR3 DNA reads as TGCAGCGCGGACGACAGGGGTACCTACGAGCAGTACTTC. Translated: CSADDRGTYEQYF.

This chain links TRBV20-1 with TRBJ2-1, with 8 positions matching TRBD2. The CDR3 has 13 amino acids. Trimming took 5 bases from V and 3 from J; bases not matched to a gene: 3. From germline, CDR1 is DFQATT and CDR2 SNEGSKA (reference sequence). CDR3 sequence reads: CSARGRNYNEQFF. DNA of the CDR3: TGCAGTGCTCGCGGGAGGAACTACAATGAGCAGTTCTTC.

V gene TRBV28 combines with J gene TRBJ2-5, with TRBD1 identical over 10 bases. V lost 2 bases, J lost 1 base, and 7 bases stayed unmatched. Germline CDR1 MDHEN, CDR2 SYDVKM. The CDR3 length is 17 residues. CDR3 sequence: CASSLLGGQGGQETQYF. The CDR3 DNA reads as TGTGCCAGCAGTTTACTCGGCGGACAGGGGGGCCAAGAGACCCAGTACTTC.

This rearrangement joins TRBV7-6 to TRBJ1-3, with D possibly being TRBD1 (6 bases). V lost 5 bases, J lost 4 bases, and 12 bases lay in between. Germline CDR1 reads SGHVS; CDR2 reads FNYEAQ. CDR3 length: 14 residues. The chain's CDR3 is CASSPGTQGNTIYF. The CDR3 coding sequence is TGTGCCAGCAGCCCCGGGACACAAGGAAACACCATATATTTT.

This clonotype appeared many times. The chain combines TRBV10-3 with TRBJ2-3; D unresolved. The germline gives CDR1 ENHRY, CDR2 SYGVKD. The CDR3 is 14 residues long. Deletions cut 8 bases from V and 0 bases from J, with 12 bases between. In DNA, the CDR3 is TGTGCCATCGCCGACTCTCCCAGCACAGATACGCAGTATTTT. This codes for CAIADSPSTDTQYF.

This clonotype was found a few times. The chain recombines TRBV29-1 with TRBJ1-2; no definite D call. V lost 1 base to trimming and J lost 7 bases, with 7 bases between them. Germline CDR1 SQVTM, CDR2 ANQGSEA. The CDR3 runs 11 residues. CDR3 loop: CSVEGVPGYTF. The CDR3 DNA follows: TGCAGCGTTGAAGGGGTGCCTGGCTACACCTTC.

The CDR3 DNA is TGTGCCAGCAGTTCGGACAGGGACTATGGCTACACCTTC. It translates to CASSSDRDYGYTF. The V call is TRBV11-3, the J call TRBJ1-2; the match to TRBD1 covers 8 bases. V lost 6 bases, J lost 3 bases, and 3 bases stayed unmatched. Germline V lookup: CDR1 SGHNT, CDR2 YENEEA. CDR3 size: 13 residues.

This clonotype was counted between two and nine times. The V call is TRBV30, the J call TRBJ2-1; TRBD2 matches 8 bases. Germline CDR1 and CDR2: GTSNPN and SVGIG (reference sequence). This CDR3 comprises 16 residues. The V gene end was trimmed by 2 bases and the J gene end by 5 bases; junction bases not matched to a gene: 11. The CDR3 nucleotides read TGTGCCTGGAGTCGTCTAAGCGGGAGAAATGACAATGAGCAGTTCTTC. It yields the protein CAWSRLSGRNDNEQFF. The whole variable domain, remainder taken from reference TRBV30 and TRBJ2-1, is SQTIHQWPATLVQPVGSPLSLECTVEGTSNPNLYWYRQAAGRGLQLLFYSVGIGQISSEVPQNLSASRPQDRQFILSSKKLLLSDSGFYLCAWSRLSGRNDNEQFFGPGTRLTVL.